This T cell receptor beta chain was recovered during a study of identical twins. Study-wide results and caveats: An excess of low generation probability was shown by twin-shared out-of-frame alpha sequences. Twin sharing of out-of-frame TCR alpha was underestimated by models in monozygotic pairs. Not following the same donors, the study drew its conclusions from cross-sectional statistical analysis.

Using its own MiXCR run on the 5' RACE reads, TCRdb lists one record per CDR3 protein. The sample lists around 570,000 distinct CDR3 sequences, roughly 9.9% seen once, with 2.5% to 3% in the top ten. Germline CDR1 is MDHEN and CDR2 is SYDVKM. Trimming took 2 bases from V and 3 from J, leaving 16 bases between them. This CDR3 comprises 17 residues. This clonotype was detected only a few times. Antigen unknown. The same data also contributed to another study, on yellow fever vaccine responses in identical twins. As that report states: Twins' vaccine T cell response reportedly gave the appearance of partial convergence and partial personalization.

The sequenced sample was PBMCs. The sequence derives from a woman under 30 in good health. This chain joins TRBV28 and TRBJ1-4; D remains unclear. The CDR3 spells CASSLGSTGPANEKLFF. The CDR3 coding sequence is TGTGCCAGCAGTTTAGGTTCCACCGGTCCGGCTAATGAAAAACTGTTTTTT.